One sample yielded the 10 T cell receptor beta chains listed below, sequenced in a study of T cell clonality in common variable immunodeficiency. Study observations and caveats: Common variable immunodeficiency TCR beta sequences reportedly had fewer deletions and N-nucleotide insertions.

The method was immunoSEQ multiplex PCR; TCRdb's version includes in-frame clones alone and lacks a portion of them. In total the sample includes under 25,000 clones, none of them seen once. These receptors are not linked to any known antigen. Sequencing was performed on peripheral blood mononuclear cells. The receptors were gathered from a human donor with common variable immunodeficiency.

This clone was counted only a few times. The read terminates 3 residues ahead of where the CDR3 ends, so the germline J gene completes it. The rearrangement joins TRBV19 to TRBJ1-5, with D unresolved. The CDR3 loop spans 13 amino acids. From germline, CDR1 is LNHDA and CDR2 SQIVND (reference sequence). Trimming left V 5 bases short and J 5 bases short, with 10 bases between. Incomplete CDR3 DNA: TGTGCCAGTAGTGCGCGCCGATATCAGCCC. It yields the protein CASSARRYQP. The whole CDR3 reads CASSARRYQPQHF.

This clone was counted between two and nine times. With the read ending 3 residues before the CDR3 end, the germline J gene is used to fill in that end. The chain uses TRBV5-1 and TRBJ2-2; 11 nucleotides agree with TRBD1. From germline, CDR1 is SGHRS and CDR2 YFSETQ. This CDR3 is built from 17 residues. V shed 1 base and J 5 bases; nucleotides not matched to a gene: 7. The part of the CDR3 DNA that was read is TGCGCCAGCAGCTTGAACCCCGGGACAGGGGGTACCGGGGAG. This sequence encodes CASSLNPGTGGTGE. The whole CDR3 is CASSLNPGTGGTGELFF.

The CDR3 protein is CASSIDFLRQGWGRGQPQHF. CDR3 DNA, as far as it was read: TGTGCCAGTAGTATAGATTTTCTCCGACAGGGATGGGGTCGTGGTCAGCCC. This sequence joins TRBV19 and TRBJ1-5, with 7 bases that match TRBD1. The read ends 3 residues shy of where the CDR3 ends; the end is completed using the germline J gene. The CDR3 totals 20 residues. V was pared by 0 bases and J by 6 bases, with 20 bases of the junction left unmatched. The germline V gene encodes CDR1 LNHDA and CDR2 SQIVND (reference sequence).

This clone came up a few times. The read terminates 3 residues before the CDR3 end, so the remaining end is supplied by the germline J gene. The rearrangement joins TRBV19 to TRBJ1-5, with D perhaps TRBD1 (5 bases). Germline loops: CDR1 LNHDA, CDR2 SQIVND (reference sequence). The CDR3 spans 16 residues. Trimming removed 8 bases from V and 0 bases from J, with 17 bases in between. The CDR3: CASRFSGGASNQPQHF. The sequenced CDR3 bases are TGTGCCAGTCGGTTTTCCGGGGGAGCTAGCAATCAGCCC.

Comments on this clone: From the germline J gene comes the end of the CDR3, since the read stops 3 residues before it. The chain recombines TRBV6-1 with TRBJ1-6; a weak D match, TRBD1 (6 bases). V was trimmed by 2 bases and J by 4 bases, leaving 6 bases between them. The CDR3 has 14 residues. From germline, CDR1 is MNHNS and CDR2 SASEGT. The CDR3 here is CASSEQGYNSPLHF. CDR3 DNA (partial): TGTGCCAGCAGTGAACAGGGGTATAATTCACCC.

Worth noting for this clone: The read halts 3 residues ahead of the CDR3 end, with the missing end drawn from the germline J gene. The chain uses TRBV6-2 or TRBV6-3 and TRBJ2-7, with 10 bases lining up with TRBD2. The V and J ends lost 7 bases and 5 bases, in that order; junction bases with no gene match: 8. CDR1 is MNHEY, CDR2 SVGEGT, per germline. The CDR3 length is 14 residues. The covered CDR3 bases are TGTGCCAGCAAACCGGGACTAGCGAGCCACGAG. It encodes CASKPGLASHE. The full CDR3 protein is CASKPGLASHEQYF.

This clone was seen many times. Read sequence stops 3 residues before the CDR3 end, and the germline J gene provides the missing end. The V and J genes are TRBV6-2 or TRBV6-3 and TRBJ2-7, with 9 bases identical to TRBD1. Germline V gives CDR1 MNHEY, CDR2 SVGEGT. V lost 2 bases and J lost 4; bases outside the gene matches: 9. CDR3 length: 16 amino acids. The DNA read from the CDR3 is TGTGCCAGCAGTTACCGCCGGGACAGGGCGTTGTACGAG. Protein product: CASSYRRDRALYE. The full CDR3 protein reads CASSYRRDRALYEQYF.

This clone ranks as medium-sized. The observed sequence ends 3 residues before the CDR3 terminus, with the missing tail filled in from the germline J gene. The V gene is TRBV2, the J gene TRBJ2-5; D gene ambiguous. V shed 3 bases and J shed 1 base, with 9 bases lying between them. The V gene's germline CDR1 is SNHLY and CDR2 FYNNEI. The CDR3 covers 14 residues. CDR3 DNA (partial): TGTGCCAGCAGTGACGGTCCGTTCCAAGAGACC. Encoded protein: CASSDGPFQET. The CDR3, in full, reads CASSDGPFQETQYF. Using reference TRBV2 and TRBJ2-5 for the parts outside the CDR3, the full variable domain is EPEVTQTPSHQVTQMGQEVILRCVPISNHLYFYWYRQILGQKVEFLVSFYNNEISEKSEIFDDQFSVERPDGSNFTLKIRSTKLEDSAMYFCASSDGPFQETQYFGPGTRLLVL.

This clone has a handful of counts. Read coverage stops 3 residues before the CDR3 terminus; the germline J gene supplies the remainder. This rearrangement joins TRBV6-2 or TRBV6-3 to TRBJ2-7, with TRBD1 as a possible D gene (9 bases). This CDR3 is 14 amino acids long. Germline CDR1 and CDR2: MNHEY and SVGEGT. V gave up 7 bases and J gave up 6 bases, with 19 bases separating them. CDR3 DNA, as far as it was read: TGTGCCAGCAATAGCGGGACAGGGTTTGCCGAG. This translates into CASNSGTGFAE. In full, the CDR3 is CASNSGTGFAEQYF.

This clone was observed many times. The CDR3 is cut off 3 residues early in the read; its end comes from the germline J gene. The chain couples TRBV6-2 or TRBV6-3 to TRBJ2-1, with 11 nucleotides matching TRBD2. V lost 6 bases, J lost 9 bases, and 16 bases stayed unmatched. This CDR3 contains 17 residues. CDR1 and CDR2 (germline): MNHEY, SVGEGT. The CDR3 reads CASRGSLIAGGQVEQFF. The DNA read from the CDR3 is TGTGCCAGCAGGGGGTCGTTGATAGCGGGGGGGCAGGTTGAG.